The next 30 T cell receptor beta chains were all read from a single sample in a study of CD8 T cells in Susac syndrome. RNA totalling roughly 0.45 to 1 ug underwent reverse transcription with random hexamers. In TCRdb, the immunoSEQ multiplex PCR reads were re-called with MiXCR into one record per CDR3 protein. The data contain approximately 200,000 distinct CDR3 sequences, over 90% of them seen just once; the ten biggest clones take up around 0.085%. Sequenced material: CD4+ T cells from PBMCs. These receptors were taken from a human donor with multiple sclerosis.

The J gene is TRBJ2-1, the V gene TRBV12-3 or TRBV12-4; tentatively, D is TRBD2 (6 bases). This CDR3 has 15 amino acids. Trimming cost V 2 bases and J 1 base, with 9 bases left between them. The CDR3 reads CASSLRAGSYNEQFF. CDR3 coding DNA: TGTGCCAGCAGTTTACGGGCGGGATCCTACAATGAGCAGTTCTTC.

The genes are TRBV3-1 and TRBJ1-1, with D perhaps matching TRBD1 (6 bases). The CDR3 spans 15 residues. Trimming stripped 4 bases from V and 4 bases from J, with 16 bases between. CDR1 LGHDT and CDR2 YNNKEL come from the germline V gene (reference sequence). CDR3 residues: CASSLKGGGGTEAFF. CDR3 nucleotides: TGTGCCAGCAGCCTTAAAGGAGGGGGAGGCACTGAAGCTTTCTTT.

The CDR3 loop is CSARTTLAGVTDTQYF. The DNA for the CDR3 is TGCAGTGCTCGGACGACTCTAGCGGGGGTCACAGATACGCAGTATTTT. The chain joins TRBV20-1 to TRBJ2-3; 10 nucleotides line up with TRBD2. This CDR3 is 16 amino acids long. Germline lookup yields CDR1 DFQATT and CDR2 SNEGSKA (reference sequence). The junction had 10 bases not matched to a gene; V was cut back by 5 bases and J by 2 bases.

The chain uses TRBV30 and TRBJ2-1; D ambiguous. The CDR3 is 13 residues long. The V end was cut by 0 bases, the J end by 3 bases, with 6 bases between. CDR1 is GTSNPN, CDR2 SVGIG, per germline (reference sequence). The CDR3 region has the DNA TGTGCCTGGAGTGTACTGCTCTACAATGAGCAGTTCTTC. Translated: CAWSVLLYNEQFF.

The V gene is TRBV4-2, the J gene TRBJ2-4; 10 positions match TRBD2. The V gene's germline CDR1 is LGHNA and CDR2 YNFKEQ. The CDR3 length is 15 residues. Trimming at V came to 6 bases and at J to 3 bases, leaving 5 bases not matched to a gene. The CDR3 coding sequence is TGTGCCAGCAGGGGACTAGCGTCCGACAAAAACATTCAGTACTTC. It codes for CASRGLASDKNIQYF.

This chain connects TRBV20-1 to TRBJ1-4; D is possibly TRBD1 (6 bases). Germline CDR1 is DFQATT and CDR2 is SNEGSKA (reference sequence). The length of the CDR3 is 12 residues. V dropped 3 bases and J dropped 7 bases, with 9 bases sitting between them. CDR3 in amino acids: CSARDSFEKLFF. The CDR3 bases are TGCAGTGCTAGGGACAGTTTTGAAAAACTGTTTTTT.

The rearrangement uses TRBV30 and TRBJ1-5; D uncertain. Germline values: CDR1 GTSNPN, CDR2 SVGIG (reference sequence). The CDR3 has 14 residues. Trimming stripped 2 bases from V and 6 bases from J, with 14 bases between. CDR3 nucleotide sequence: TGTGCCTGGAGTCTGCAGGAAGGGAGTCAGCCCCAGCATTTT. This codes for CAWSLQEGSQPQHF.

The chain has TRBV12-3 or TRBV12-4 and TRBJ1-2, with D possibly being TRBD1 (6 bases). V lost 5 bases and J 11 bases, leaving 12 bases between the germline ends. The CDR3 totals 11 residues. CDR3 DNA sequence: TGTGCCAGCAGTGAACAGGGACCTTACACCTTC. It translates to CASSEQGPYTF.

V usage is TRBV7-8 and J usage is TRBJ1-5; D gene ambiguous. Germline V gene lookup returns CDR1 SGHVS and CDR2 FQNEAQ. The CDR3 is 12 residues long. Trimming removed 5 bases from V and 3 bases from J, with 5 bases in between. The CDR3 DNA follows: TGTGCCAGCAGCCTGATCAATCAGCCCCAGCATTTT. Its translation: CASSLINQPQHF.

The CDR3 DNA follows: TGCAGTGCTAGCTCTAATAGCCAGGACAATGAGCAGTTCTTC. Amino acids: CSASSNSQDNEQFF. The J gene is TRBJ2-1, the V gene TRBV20-1; no definite D call. CDR3 size: 14 residues. CDR1 DFQATT and CDR2 SNEGSKA come from the germline V gene (reference sequence). V was cut by 3 bases and J by 5 bases, with 14 bases left in between.

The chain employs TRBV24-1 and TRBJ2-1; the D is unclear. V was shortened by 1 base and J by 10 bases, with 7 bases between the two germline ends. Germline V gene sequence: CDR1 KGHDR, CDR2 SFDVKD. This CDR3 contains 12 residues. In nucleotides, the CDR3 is TGTGCCACCAGTGATTTAGGCCGAGAGCAGTTCTTC. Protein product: CATSDLGREQFF.

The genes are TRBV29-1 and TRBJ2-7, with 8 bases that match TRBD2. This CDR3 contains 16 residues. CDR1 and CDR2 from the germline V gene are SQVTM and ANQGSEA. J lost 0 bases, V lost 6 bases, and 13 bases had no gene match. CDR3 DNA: TGCAGCGTCACGGGGGGGGCACGGCTGAGCTCCTACGAGCAGTACTTC. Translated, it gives CSVTGGARLSSYEQYF.

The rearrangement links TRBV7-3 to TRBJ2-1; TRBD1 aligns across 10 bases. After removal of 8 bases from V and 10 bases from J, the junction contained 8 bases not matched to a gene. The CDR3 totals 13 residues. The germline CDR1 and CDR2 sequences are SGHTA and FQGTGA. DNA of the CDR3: TGTGCCAGCGGGACAGGGGCGAATAACGAGCAGTTCTTC. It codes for CASGTGANNEQFF.

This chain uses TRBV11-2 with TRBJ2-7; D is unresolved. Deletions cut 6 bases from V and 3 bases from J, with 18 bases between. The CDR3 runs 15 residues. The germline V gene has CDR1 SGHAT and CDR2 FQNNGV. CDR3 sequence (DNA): TGTGCCAGCAGAATCGTGGGCAGACTTCGCTACGAGCAGTACTTC. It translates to CASRIVGRLRYEQYF.

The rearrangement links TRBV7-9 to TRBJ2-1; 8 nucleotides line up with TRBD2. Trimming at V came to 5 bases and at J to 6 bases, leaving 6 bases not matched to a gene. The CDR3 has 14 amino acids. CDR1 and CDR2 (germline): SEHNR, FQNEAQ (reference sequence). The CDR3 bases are TGTGCCAGCAGCCTTATAGCGGGACCCAATGAGCAGTTCTTC. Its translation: CASSLIAGPNEQFF.

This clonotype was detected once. As DNA, the CDR3 is TGCAGCGTCGATCGAGGGCGGGAAAAACTGTTTTTT. Amino acids: CSVDRGREKLFF. J is TRBJ1-4 and V is TRBV29-1; D not certain. The CDR3 extends over 12 amino acids. Germline CDR1 SQVTM, CDR2 ANQGSEA. V was pared by 6 bases and J by 8 bases, with 13 bases between.

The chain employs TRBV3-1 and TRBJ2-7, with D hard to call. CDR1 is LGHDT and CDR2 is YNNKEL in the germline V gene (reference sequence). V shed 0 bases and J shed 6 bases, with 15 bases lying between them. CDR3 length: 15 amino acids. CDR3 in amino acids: CASSQEFLEPGEQYF. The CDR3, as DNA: TGTGCCAGCAGCCAAGAGTTCCTAGAACCCGGCGAGCAGTACTTC.

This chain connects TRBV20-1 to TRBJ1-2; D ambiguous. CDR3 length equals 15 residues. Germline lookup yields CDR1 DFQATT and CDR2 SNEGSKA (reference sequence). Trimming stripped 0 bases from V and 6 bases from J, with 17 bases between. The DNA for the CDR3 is TGCAGTGCTAGAGATCATGAGACGGGCCAAGATGGCTACACCTTC. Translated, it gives CSARDHETGQDGYTF.

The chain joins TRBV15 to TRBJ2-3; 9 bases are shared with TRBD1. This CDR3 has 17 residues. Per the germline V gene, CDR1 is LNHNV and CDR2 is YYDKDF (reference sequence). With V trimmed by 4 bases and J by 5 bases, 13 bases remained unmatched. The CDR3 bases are TGTGCCACCAGCAACCGCCTCGGACAGGGGATCGGAGATACGCAGTATTTT. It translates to CATSNRLGQGIGDTQYF.

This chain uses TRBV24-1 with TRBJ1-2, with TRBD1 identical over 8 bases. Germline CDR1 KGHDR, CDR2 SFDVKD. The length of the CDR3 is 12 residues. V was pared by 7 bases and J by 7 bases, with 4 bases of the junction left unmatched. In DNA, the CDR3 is TGTGCCACCAGGGACAGGGTCGGTGGCTACACCTTC. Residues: CATRDRVGGYTF.

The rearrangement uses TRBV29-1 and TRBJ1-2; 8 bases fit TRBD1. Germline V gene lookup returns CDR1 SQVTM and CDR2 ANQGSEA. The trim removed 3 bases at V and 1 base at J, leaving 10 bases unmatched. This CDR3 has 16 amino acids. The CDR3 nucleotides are TGCAGCGTTGACCCCCGGACAGGGTATCTTAACTATGGCTACACCTTC. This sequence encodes CSVDPRTGYLNYGYTF.

The CDR3 reads CASSLRQGKGEQFF. The DNA for the CDR3 is TGTGCCAGCAGCTTGAGGCAGGGGAAGGGTGAGCAGTTCTTC. The chain is built from TRBV5-4 and TRBJ2-1; TRBD1 might be the D (6 bases). Germline V CDR1 and CDR2: SGHNT, YYREEE (reference sequence). This CDR3 is built from 14 residues. Trimming stripped 1 base from V and 9 bases from J, with 14 bases between.

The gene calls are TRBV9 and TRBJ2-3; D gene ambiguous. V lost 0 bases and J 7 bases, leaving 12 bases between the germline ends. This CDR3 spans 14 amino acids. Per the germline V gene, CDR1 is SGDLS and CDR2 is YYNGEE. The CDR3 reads CASSVADIDHTQYF. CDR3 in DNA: TGTGCCAGCAGCGTAGCAGACATCGACCATACGCAGTATTTT.

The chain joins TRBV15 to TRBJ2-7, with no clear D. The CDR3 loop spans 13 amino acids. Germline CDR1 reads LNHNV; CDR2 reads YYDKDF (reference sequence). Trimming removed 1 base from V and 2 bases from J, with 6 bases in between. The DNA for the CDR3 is TGTGCCACCAGCAGAGTCGGCCCCTACGAGCAGTACTTC. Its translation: CATSRVGPYEQYF.

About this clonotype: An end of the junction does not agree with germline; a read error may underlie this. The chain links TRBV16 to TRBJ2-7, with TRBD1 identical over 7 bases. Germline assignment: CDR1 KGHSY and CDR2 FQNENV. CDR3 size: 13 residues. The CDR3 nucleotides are TGTGCCAGCACCCAATCCGGGACAGAGAAGCAGTACTTC. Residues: CASTQSGTEKQYF.

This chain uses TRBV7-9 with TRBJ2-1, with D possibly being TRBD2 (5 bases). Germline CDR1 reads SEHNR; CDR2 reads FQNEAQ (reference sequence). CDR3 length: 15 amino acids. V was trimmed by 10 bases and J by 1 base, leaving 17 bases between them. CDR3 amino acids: CATPRPPGSYNEQFF. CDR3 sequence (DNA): TGTGCCACCCCCCGCCCGCCGGGATCCTACAATGAGCAGTTCTTC.

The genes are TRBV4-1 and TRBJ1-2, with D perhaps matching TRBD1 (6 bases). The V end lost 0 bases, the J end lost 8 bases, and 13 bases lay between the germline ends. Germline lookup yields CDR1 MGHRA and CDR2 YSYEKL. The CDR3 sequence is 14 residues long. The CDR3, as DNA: TGCGCCAGCAGCCAAGAGACCGGGGGCCGAGGCTACACCTTC. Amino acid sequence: CASSQETGGRGYTF.

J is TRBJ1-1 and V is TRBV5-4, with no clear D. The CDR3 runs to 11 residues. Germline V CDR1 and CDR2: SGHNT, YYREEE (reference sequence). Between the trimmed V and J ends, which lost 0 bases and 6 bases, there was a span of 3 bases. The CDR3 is CASSLEAEAFF. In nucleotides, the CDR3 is TGTGCCAGCAGCTTGGAGGCTGAAGCTTTCTTT.

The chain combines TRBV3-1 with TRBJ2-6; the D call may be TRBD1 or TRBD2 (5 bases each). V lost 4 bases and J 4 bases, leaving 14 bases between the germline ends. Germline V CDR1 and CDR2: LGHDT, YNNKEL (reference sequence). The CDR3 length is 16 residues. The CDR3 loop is CASSLGVGRGANVLTF. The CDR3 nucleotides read TGTGCCAGCAGCCTGGGGGTGGGCCGGGGGGCCAACGTCCTGACTTTC.

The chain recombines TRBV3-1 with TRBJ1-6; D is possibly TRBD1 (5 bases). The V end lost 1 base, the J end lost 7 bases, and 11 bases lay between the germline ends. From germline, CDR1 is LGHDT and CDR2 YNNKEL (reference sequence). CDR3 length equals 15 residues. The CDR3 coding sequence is TGTGCCAGCAGCCAAGCTACAGGAGCGAATTCACCCCTCCACTTT. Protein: CASSQATGANSPLHF.